This T cell receptor (beta chain) was found in a study of blood T cell repertoires in COVID-19. Turning to the study itself: Collection of acute and convalescent COVID-19 samples took place in the United States, Italy and Spain. Sample material is recorded as cDNA or gDNA derived from T cells, B-cell-depleted T cells, or PBMCs.

V was cut by 4 bases and J by 4 bases, with 18 bases left in between. This CDR3 is 16 amino acids long. Germline V CDR1 and CDR2: SGHRS, YFSETQ. As handled by the study authors: The assay estimated nucleated cells by amplifying reference gene primers. Data came from immunoSEQ multiplex PCR; TCRdb stores just in-frame clones and leaves some out. V and J calls and clone size are copied from that table; D and trimming were computed from the DNA. Among 65,000 to 90,000 clones, 90% were seen once, and the ten largest hold 6.9%. The chain couples TRBV5-1 to TRBJ2-1, with D perhaps TRBD1 (5 bases). This TCR was recovered from a human donor in a cohort sampled during active COVID-19. Sequencing was carried out using peripheral blood. The CDR3 is CASSRTTGGQYNEQFF. In DNA, the CDR3 is TGCGCCAGCAGCCGGACCACCGGCGGACAATACAATGAGCAGTTCTTC.